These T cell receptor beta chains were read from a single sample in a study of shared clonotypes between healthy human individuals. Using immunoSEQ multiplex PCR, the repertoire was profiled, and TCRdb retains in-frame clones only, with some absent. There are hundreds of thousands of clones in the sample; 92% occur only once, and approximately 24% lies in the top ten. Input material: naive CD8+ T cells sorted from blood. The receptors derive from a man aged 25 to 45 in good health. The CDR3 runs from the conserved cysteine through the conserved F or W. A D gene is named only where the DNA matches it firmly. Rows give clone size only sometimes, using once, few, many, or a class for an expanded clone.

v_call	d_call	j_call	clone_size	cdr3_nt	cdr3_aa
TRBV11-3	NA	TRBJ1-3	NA	TGTGCCAGCAGCGCCCGGGGGGATGGAAACACCATATATTTT	CASSARGDGNTIYF
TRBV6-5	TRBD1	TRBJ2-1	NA	TGTGCCAGCAAAAACAGGGGCTACAATGAGCAGTTCTTC	CASKNRGYNEQFF
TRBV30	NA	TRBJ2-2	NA	TGTGCCTGGGTGGGACAAATTCCCGGGGAGCTGTTTTTT	CAWVGQIPGELFF
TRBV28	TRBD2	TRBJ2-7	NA	TGTGCCAGCACTCCCACGGGACTAGCGGGACCCAGGGGCTACGAGCAGTACTTC	CASTPTGLAGPRGYEQYF
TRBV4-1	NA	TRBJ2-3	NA	TGCGCCAGCAGCCAAGAGCAGGCGTACACAGATACGCAGTATTTT	CASSQEQAYTDTQYF
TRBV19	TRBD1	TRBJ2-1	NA	TGTGCCAGTAGTATAGCCGTGACAGGGGGCAATGAGCAGTTCTTC	CASSIAVTGGNEQFF
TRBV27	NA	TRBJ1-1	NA	TGTGCCAGCAGTTTGAGCTTCAGGAACACTGAAGCTTTCTTT	CASSLSFRNTEAFF
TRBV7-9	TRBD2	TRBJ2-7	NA	TGTGCCAGCAGCTTGGATGGACTAGCGGAATCCCTTGAGCAGTACTTC	CASSLDGLAESLEQYF
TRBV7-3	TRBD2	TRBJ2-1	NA	TGTGCCAGCAGCTTATATCTAGCGGGAGACCATGAGCAGTTCTTC	CASSLYLAGDHEQFF
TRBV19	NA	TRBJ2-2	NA	TGTGCCAGTAGTATTTTAGGGGAGGCCGGGGAGCTGTTTTTT	CASSILGEAGELFF
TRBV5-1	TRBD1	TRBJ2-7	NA	TGCGCCAGCAGCTTGCGACAGGGGAACTACGAGCAGTACTTC	CASSLRQGNYEQYF
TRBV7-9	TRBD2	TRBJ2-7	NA	TGTGCCAGCAGCGCCGGGACTACCCTCGAGCAGTACTTC	CASSAGTTLEQYF
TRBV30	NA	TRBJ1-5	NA	TGTGCCTGGAGTGACGGACAAGGACGGCAGCCCCAGCATTTT	CAWSDGQGRQPQHF
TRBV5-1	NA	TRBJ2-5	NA	TGCGCCAGCAGACCCCTGGCGGGGGCGGCCCAAGAGACCCAGTACTTC	CASRPLAGAAQETQYF
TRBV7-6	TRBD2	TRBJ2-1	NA	TGTGCCAGCAGCTTATTAGCTGCTAGCGGGGTCAATGAGCAGTTCTTC	CASSLLAASGVNEQFF
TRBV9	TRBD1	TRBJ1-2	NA	TGTGCCAGCAGCGTCACAGGGGATACTGGCTACACCTTC	CASSVTGDTGYTF
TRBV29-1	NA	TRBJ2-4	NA	TGCAGCGTTAGGCACCAAGCCAAAAACATTCAGTACTTC	CSVRHQAKNIQYF
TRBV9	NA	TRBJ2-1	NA	TGTGCCAGCAGCGGAGCAGGAGTGGGGTCCTACAATGAGCAGTTCTTC	CASSGAGVGSYNEQFF
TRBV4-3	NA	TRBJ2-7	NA	TGCGCCAGCAGCCAAGATCGGGACACCAATTACGAGCAGTACTTC	CASSQDRDTNYEQYF
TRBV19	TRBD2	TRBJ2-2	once	TGTGCCAGTAGTATAGATGGATCTAGCGGGAGCACCGGGGAGCTGTTTTTT	CASSIDGSSGSTGELFF
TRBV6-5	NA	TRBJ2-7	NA	TGTGCCAGCAGTTTCGGCGGGAAGGCCTACGAGCAGTACTTC	CASSFGGKAYEQYF
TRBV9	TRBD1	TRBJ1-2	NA	TGTGCCAGCAGCCTTTATCGGGACAGGGGGGATGGCTACACCTTC	CASSLYRDRGDGYTF
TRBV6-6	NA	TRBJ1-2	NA	TGTGCCAGCAGTTACTCGGACAGCGGCTATGGCTACACCTTC	CASSYSDSGYGYTF
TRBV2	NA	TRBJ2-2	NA	TGTGCCAGCCTTGGACAAGAGAGCGGGGAGCTGTTTTTT	CASLGQESGELFF
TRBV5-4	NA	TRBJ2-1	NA	TGTGCCAGCAGCTTAGATGTGGCGGGGTACAATGAGCAGTTCTTC	CASSLDVAGYNEQFF
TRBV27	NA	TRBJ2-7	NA	TGTGCCAGCAGTTCCTACCTAAATTCCTACGAGCAGTACTTC	CASSSYLNSYEQYF
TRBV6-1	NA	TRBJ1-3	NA	TGTGCCAGCAGAGAGGGAAACACCATATATTTT	CASREGNTIYF
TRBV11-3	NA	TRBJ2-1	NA	TGTGCCAGCAGCCCCTCCAGTCTGGGGGGAAGTGTTTGGGATGAGCAGTTCTTC	CASSPSSLGGSVWDEQFF
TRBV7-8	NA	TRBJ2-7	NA	TGTGCCAGCAGCGGACCGGGAGCAGTAGAGCAGTACTTC	CASSGPGAVEQYF
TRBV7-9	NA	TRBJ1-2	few	TGTGCCAGCAGCTTAGCAGCTAACTATGGCTACACCTTC	CASSLAANYGYTF
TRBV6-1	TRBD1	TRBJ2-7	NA	TGTGCCAGCAGTGAACGGTTAAGGACAGGGGCCTTGGGAGAGCAGTACTTC	CASSERLRTGALGEQYF
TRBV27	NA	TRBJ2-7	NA	TGTGCCAGCACCCAACGGCGGACGGGCAGAGGATACGAGCAGTACTTC	CASTQRRTGRGYEQYF
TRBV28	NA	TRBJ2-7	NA	TGTGCCAGCAGCCCTGGGGACGGGACACCTACCTACGAGCAGTACTTC	CASSPGDGTPTYEQYF
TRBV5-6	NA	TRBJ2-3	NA	TGTGCCAGCAGCTTGGACCCGGGAACAACAGATACGCAGTATTTT	CASSLDPGTTDTQYF
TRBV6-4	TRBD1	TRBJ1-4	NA	TGTGCCAGCACGGACAGGGGGGATGAAAAACTGTTTTTT	CASTDRGDEKLFF
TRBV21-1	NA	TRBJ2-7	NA	TGTGCCAGAGAGGGACAGGGCCCAAGTAGAAGAGAGCAGTACTTC	CAREGQGPSRREQYF
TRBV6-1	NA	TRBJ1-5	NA	TGTGCCAGCAGTGCCGACAGGAATAGCAATCAGCCCCAGCATTTT	CASSADRNSNQPQHF
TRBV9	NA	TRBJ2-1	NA	TGTGCCAGCAGCGTGGCCGGGACTTATGGGGATGAGCAGTTCTTC	CASSVAGTYGDEQFF
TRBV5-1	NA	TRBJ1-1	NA	TGCGCCAGCAGCTCGGCCGGGAACCTTTTAATGAACACTGAAGCTTTCTTT	CASSSAGNLLMNTEAFF
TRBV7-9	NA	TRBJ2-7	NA	TGTGCCAGCAGCCCCACCCCGGGCCAGAGCTCCTACGAGCAGTACTTC	CASSPTPGQSSYEQYF
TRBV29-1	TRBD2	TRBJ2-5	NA	TGCAGCGTTATAATAGCGGGAGATATGCAAGAGACCCAGTACTTC	CSVIIAGDMQETQYF
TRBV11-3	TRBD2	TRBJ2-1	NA	TGTGCCAGCAGCCCACCTACTAGCGGAGGTTCTCTTGAGCAGTTCTTC	CASSPPTSGGSLEQFF
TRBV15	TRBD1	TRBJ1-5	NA	TGTGCCACCAGCAGAGCCACTAGGACAGGGGAAAATAGCAATCAGCCCCAGCATTTT	CATSRATRTGENSNQPQHF
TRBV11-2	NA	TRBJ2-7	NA	TGTGCCAGCAGCTTAGTCTTGCTTCGCGAGCAGTACTTC	CASSLVLLREQYF
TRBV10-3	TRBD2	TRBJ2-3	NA	TGTGCCATCAGTGAGTCGGTTAGCGGGAGCACAGATACGCAGTATTTT	CAISESVSGSTDTQYF
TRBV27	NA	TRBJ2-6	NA	TGTGCCAGCAGTTCCCTAGGGGCCAACGTCCTGACTTTC	CASSSLGANVLTF
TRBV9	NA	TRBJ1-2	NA	TGTGCCAGCAGCGCTCGACCCTATGGCTACACCTTC	CASSARPYGYTF
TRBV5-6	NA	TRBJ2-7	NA	TGTGCCAGCAGCTGGCAGTACGAGCAGTACTTC	CASSWQYEQYF
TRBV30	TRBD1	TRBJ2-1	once	TGTGCCTGGTTCGGGACAGGTGGTAATGAGCAGTTCTTC	CAWFGTGGNEQFF
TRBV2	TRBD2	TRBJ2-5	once	TGTGCCAGCAGTGAAATGAGTCTAGCGGGAGACGAGACCCAGTACTTC	CASSEMSLAGDETQYF
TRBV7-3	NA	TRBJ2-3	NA	TGTGCCAGCAGCTCCACAGGAGGCTACACAGATACGCAGTATTTT	CASSSTGGYTDTQYF
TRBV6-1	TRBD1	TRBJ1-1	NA	TGTGCCAGCAGTGAAAGACAGGGCCTGAACACTGAAGCTTTCTTT	CASSERQGLNTEAFF
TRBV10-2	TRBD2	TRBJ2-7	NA	TGCGCCAGCAAGTCGGCGGGAGGGGGGAACGAGCAGTACTTC	CASKSAGGGNEQYF
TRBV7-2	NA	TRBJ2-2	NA	TGTGCCAGCAGCTTTGCTGAAACCGGGGAGCTGTTTTTT	CASSFAETGELFF
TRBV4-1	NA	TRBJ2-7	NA	TGCGCCAGCAGCCAAGTCTGGAACTCCTACGAGCAGTACTTC	CASSQVWNSYEQYF
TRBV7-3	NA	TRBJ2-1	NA	TGTGCCAGCAGCTTAACTGGTAATGAGCAGTTCTTC	CASSLTGNEQFF
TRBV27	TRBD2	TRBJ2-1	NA	TGTGCCAGCAGCGGGACTAGCGGGAGTCAGCAGTTCTTC	CASSGTSGSQQFF
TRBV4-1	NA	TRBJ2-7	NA	TGCGCCAGCAGCCAATTCTTTTCGGGACAAAGCTACGAGCAGTACTTC	CASSQFFSGQSYEQYF
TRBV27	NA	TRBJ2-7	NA	TGTGCCAGCAGTTTATACGCCGCGAGCAGCGACCCCTACGAGCAGTACTTC	CASSLYAASSDPYEQYF
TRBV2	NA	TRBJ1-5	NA	TGTGCCAGCACTGGGTCCGGGGGCGGCAATCAGCCCCAGCATTTT	CASTGSGGGNQPQHF